The 14 T cell receptor beta chains listed next were all sequenced from one sample in a study of CD8 T cells in Susac syndrome. RNA amounts of 0.5 to 1 ug underwent reverse transcription with random hexamers. One entry per CDR3 protein, called by TCRdb with MiXCR from the immunoSEQ multiplex PCR reads. Of approximately 74,000 distinct CDR3 sequences listed, nearly 95% are singletons. The specimen sequenced was CD8+ T cells from PBMCs. The receptors stem from a human donor with Susac syndrome.

This rearrangement joins TRBV28 to TRBJ2-2; D is unclear. The V end lost 4 bases, the J end lost 3 bases, and 3 bases lay between the germline ends. This CDR3 has 12 residues. Germline V gene data show CDR1 as MDHEN and CDR2 as SYDVKM. CDR3 coding DNA: TGTGCCAGCAGTTGGGACACCGGGGAGCTGTTTTTT. This encodes CASSWDTGELFF.

This chain connects TRBV7-9 to TRBJ1-6; 8 bases match TRBD1. Trimming removed 1 base from V and 7 bases from J; junction bases left unmatched: 9. The germline gives CDR1 SEHNR, CDR2 FQNEAQ (reference sequence). The CDR3 is 17 residues long. The CDR3, as DNA: TGTGCCAGCAGCTTAGAAGGCCAGGGGGCAGGCAATTCACCCCTCCACTTT. Its protein is CASSLEGQGAGNSPLHF.

This clonotype occurred a few times. Here the CDR3 reads CASSLEQNQPQHF. In nucleotides, the CDR3 is TGTGCCAGCAGCTTAGAACAGAATCAGCCCCAGCATTTT. This chain uses TRBV7-6 with TRBJ1-5; no clear D. This CDR3 contains 13 residues. V dropped 1 base and J dropped 4 bases, with 5 bases sitting between them. Per the germline V gene, CDR1 is SGHVS and CDR2 is FNYEAQ.

This chain connects TRBV12-3 or TRBV12-4 to TRBJ2-5, with TRBD2 as a possible D gene (5 bases). The CDR3 has 12 amino acids. Trimming took off 6 bases at V and 2 bases at J, with 7 bases between the two ends. DNA of the CDR3: TGTGCCAGCAGACCGGGGCAAGAGACCCAGTACTTC. This codes for CASRPGQETQYF.

CDR3 region: CSVRRGTGELFF. CDR3 nucleotide sequence: TGCAGCGTTCGGCGGGGGACCGGGGAGCTGTTTTTT. The chain is built from TRBV29-1 and TRBJ2-2; 7 bases align to TRBD2. Germline assignment: CDR1 SQVTM and CDR2 ANQGSEA. CDR3 length: 12 amino acids. V dropped 5 bases and J dropped 5; count of bases not matched to a gene: 2.

The gene calls are TRBV7-8 and TRBJ1-5; D not resolved. Deletions cut 2 bases from V and 5 bases from J, with 16 bases between. Germline CDR1 reads SGHVS; CDR2 reads FQNEAQ. The CDR3 spans 16 residues. The CDR3 loop is CASSLQVLNLDQPQHF. The CDR3 nucleotides are TGTGCCAGCAGCTTACAAGTATTAAATTTGGATCAGCCCCAGCATTTT.

CDR3 amino acids: CASPLWGGYTF. The CDR3 DNA reads TGTGCCTCCCCCTTGTGGGGGGGCTACACCTTC. This chain links TRBV30 with TRBJ1-2; D is perhaps TRBD1 (5 bases). The V end lost 7 bases, the J end lost 8 bases, and 14 bases lay between the germline ends. The CDR3 has 11 amino acids. The V gene's germline CDR1 is GTSNPN and CDR2 SVGIG (reference sequence).

The chain employs TRBV3-1 and TRBJ2-5, with unresolved D. Germline V gives CDR1 LGHDT, CDR2 YNNKEL (reference sequence). Trimming removed 3 bases at V and 5 bases at J, with 16 bases between. The CDR3 extends over 15 amino acids. The CDR3 DNA reads as TGTGCCAGCAGCCATCAAGTACAGTTGGACGAGACCCAGTACTTC. This translates into CASSHQVQLDETQYF.

J is TRBJ2-7 and V is TRBV21-1; TRBD1 is taken as the D call from the table, unchecked against the DNA. TRBV21-1 is listed as a pseudogene. The CDR3 contains 15 residues. CDR3 sequence: CASSKPRSRPCEQYF. In DNA, the CDR3 is TGTGCCAGCAGCAAACCCCGGTCCCGCCCGTGCGAGCAGTACTTC.

The genes are TRBV12-3 or TRBV12-4 and TRBJ2-1; possible D gene TRBD1, 6 bases. The CDR3 is 13 amino acids. V was clipped by 6 bases and J by 4 bases, with 10 bases between them. The CDR3 region has the DNA TGTGCCAGCAGGGGGGCCAGTTACAATGAGCAGTTCTTC. Translating gives CASRGASYNEQFF.

The chain recombines TRBV2 with TRBJ2-2; 7 bases are a match to TRBD1. V dropped 10 bases and J dropped 1; count of bases not matched to a gene: 3. Germline V gives CDR1 SNHLY, CDR2 FYNNEI. This CDR3 has 13 amino acids. CDR3 DNA sequence: TGTGCCACCGGGACAGTGAACACCGGGGAGCTGTTTTTT. Protein: CATGTVNTGELFF.

This clonotype was observed a single time. The V gene is TRBV19, the J gene TRBJ1-5; tentatively, D is TRBD1 (6 bases). Germline-derived CDR1 and CDR2 are LNHDA and SQIVND (reference sequence). CDR3 length: 15 residues. Trimming stripped 3 bases from V and 0 bases from J, with 9 bases between. CDR3 in DNA: TGTGCCAGTAGTATGGACAGATATAGCAATCAGCCCCAGCATTTT. The encoded protein is CASSMDRYSNQPQHF.

The J gene is TRBJ2-2, the V gene TRBV6-4, with a weak D call TRBD2 (5 bases). Germline V gene lookup returns CDR1 MRHNA and CDR2 SNTAGT. CDR3 length equals 14 residues. Trimming removed 3 bases from V and 6 bases from J, with 11 bases in between. The CDR3 loop reads CASSENGEPGELFF. The CDR3 DNA sequence: TGTGCCAGCAGTGAAAACGGGGAGCCCGGGGAGCTGTTTTTT.

This clonotype was seen only once. The gene calls are TRBV6-2 or TRBV6-3 and TRBJ2-2; D possibly matches TRBD1 or TRBD2 (6 bases each). This CDR3 contains 14 residues. Trimming pared 5 bases from V and 6 bases from J, leaving 13 bases between. Germline loops: CDR1 MNHEY, CDR2 SVGEGT. The CDR3 DNA reads as TGTGCCAGCAGTACTCCGGGGGCCGCCGGGGAGCTGTTTTTT. Protein sequence: CASSTPGAAGELFF.